This T cell receptor (beta chain) comes out of a study of cytomegalovirus exposure and HLA in healthy donors. Across the study: Later analysis reported that the approximately 120 validation repertoires shared the platform of the approximately 690 first-cohort repertoires.

With respect to this clone: What it binds is not known.

The CDR3 extends over 14 amino acids. Germline assignment: CDR1 KGHSH and CDR2 LQKENI. V was shortened by 2 bases and J by 2 bases, with 10 bases between the two germline ends. Generated by immunoSEQ multiplex PCR, the TCRdb table keeps only in-frame clones and is missing some. Of about 330,000 clones detected, roughly 90% appear once; the ten largest clones hold about 0.8%. Overall study results and limits: Testing in vitro showed three CMV-associated chains specific for CMV antigens. The study recorded about 160 TCR beta chains that were cytomegalovirus-associated.

The sequence derives from a woman between 18 and 29 years old in good health and CMV-seronegative. The V and J genes are TRBV18 and TRBJ2-7, with D possibly being TRBD1 (6 bases). The sequenced sample consisted of PBMCs. Here the CDR3 reads CASSPGGSTYEQYF. The CDR3 coding sequence is TGTGCCAGCTCACCAGGGGGCAGTACCTACGAGCAGTACTTC. The full variable domain, with the rest looked up from reference TRBV18 and TRBJ2-7, is NAGVMQNPRHLVRRRGQEARLRCSPMKGHSHVYWYRQLPEEGLKFMVYLQKENIIDESGMPKERFSAEFPKEGPSILRIQQVVRGDSAAYFCASSPGGSTYEQYFGPGTRLTVT.